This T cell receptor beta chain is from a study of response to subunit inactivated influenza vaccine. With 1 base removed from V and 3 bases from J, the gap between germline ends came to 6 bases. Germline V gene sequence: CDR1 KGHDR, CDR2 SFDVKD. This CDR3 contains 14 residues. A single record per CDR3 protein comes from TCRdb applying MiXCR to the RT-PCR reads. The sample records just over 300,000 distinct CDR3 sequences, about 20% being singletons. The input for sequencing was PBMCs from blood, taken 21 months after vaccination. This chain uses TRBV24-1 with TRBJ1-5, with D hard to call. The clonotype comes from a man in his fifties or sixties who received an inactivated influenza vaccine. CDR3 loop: CATSDFRFNQPQHF. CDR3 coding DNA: TGTGCCACCAGTGATTTCAGGTTCAATCAGCCCCAGCATTTT.